This T cell receptor beta chain was profiled in a study of CD8 T cells in Susac syndrome. The V end lost 1 base, the J end lost 5 bases, and 5 bases lay between the germline ends. The CDR3 is 11 residues long. Germline CDR1 GTSNPN, CDR2 SVGIG (reference sequence). RNA amounts of about 0.45 to 1 ug underwent reverse transcription with random hexamers. From the immunoSEQ multiplex PCR reads, TCRdb called clonotypes with MiXCR, one entry per CDR3 protein. The sample contains fewer than 200,000 distinct CDR3 sequences, roughly 95% of which appear only once. The V call is TRBV30, the J call TRBJ1-1; D is undetermined. The receptor's source is a human donor in good health. The sample comprised CD4+ T cells from PBMCs. The CDR3 sequence is CAWSEKTEAFF. The CDR3, as DNA: TGTGCCTGGAGTGAGAAGACTGAAGCTTTCTTT.